These 18 T cell receptor beta chains originate from one sample sequenced in a study of shared clonotypes between healthy human individuals. The data were produced by immunoSEQ multiplex PCR, yet TCRdb's version contains in-frame clones alone and is incomplete. Of about 2 million clones in the sample, about 95% were seen once. As defined, naive CD8 cells were CD45RO-negative and positively selected for CCR7, with terminally differentiated effector memory CD45RA+ cells excluded. The sample consisted of naive CD8+ T cells sorted from blood. The receptor set was obtained from a man between 18 and 29 years old in good health.

This chain links TRBV6-6 with TRBJ1-5; 8 bases agree with TRBD1. CDR3 length: 14 residues. The V and J ends lost 4 bases and 6 bases, in that order; junction bases with no gene match: 5. CDR1 and CDR2 (germline): MNHNY, SVGAGI (reference sequence). The CDR3 protein is CASSSQGATQPQHF. Here the CDR3 DNA reads TGTGCCAGCAGTTCTCAGGGGGCAACTCAGCCCCAGCATTTT.

Here the CDR3 reads CASLGPMNTGELFF. CDR3 in DNA: TGTGCCAGCCTGGGACCGATGAACACCGGGGAGCTGTTTTTT. The chain employs TRBV7-9 and TRBJ2-2; D is possibly TRBD1 or TRBD2 (5 bases each). Per germline, CDR1 SEHNR and CDR2 FQNEAQ (reference sequence). The CDR3 is 14 amino acids. The V end lost 8 bases, the J end lost 1 base, and 11 bases lay between the germline ends.

The rearrangement links TRBV19 to TRBJ2-1; D could derive from TRBD1 or TRBD2 (5 bases each). Trimming removed 7 bases at V and 6 bases at J, with 7 bases between. This CDR3 has 11 amino acids. CDR1 and CDR2 from the germline V gene are LNHDA and SQIVND (reference sequence). CDR3 sequence: CASTGGNEQFF. In DNA, the CDR3 is TGTGCCAGTACTGGGGGCAATGAGCAGTTCTTC.

The gene calls are TRBV5-6 and TRBJ1-1; 7 bases are a match to TRBD1. The V segment lost 0 bases and the J segment 5 bases; nucleotides outside the gene matches: 7. Germline lookup yields CDR1 SGHDT and CDR2 YYEEEE. The CDR3 consists of 15 residues. This CDR3 reads CASSLDRQGSTEAFF. Here the CDR3 DNA reads TGTGCCAGCAGCTTGGACCGACAGGGATCGACTGAAGCTTTCTTT.

The chain uses TRBV6-1 and TRBJ2-1; 10 bases agree with TRBD2. CDR1 MNHNS and CDR2 SASEGT come from the germline V gene. The CDR3 has 14 residues. V lost 10 bases to trimming and J lost 3 bases; unmatched junction nucleotides: 6. The CDR3 nucleotides are TGTGCCACCAAGTCTAGCGGGAGCTACAATGAGCAGTTCTTC. It translates to CATKSSGSYNEQFF.

The rearrangement joins TRBV6-1 to TRBJ1-5, with D hard to call. Per germline, CDR1 MNHNS and CDR2 SASEGT. Trimming took off 1 base at V and 0 bases at J, with 13 bases between the two ends. The CDR3 has 17 residues. The CDR3 reads CASSEGGGPYSNQPQHF. CDR3 coding DNA: TGTGCCAGCAGTGAAGGGGGAGGGCCTTATAGCAATCAGCCCCAGCATTTT.

The rearrangement joins TRBV13 to TRBJ1-3; no firm D call. The CDR3 is 13 amino acids. Germline-derived CDR1 and CDR2 are PRHDT and FYEKMQ (reference sequence). V lost 2 bases and J 4 bases, leaving 6 bases between the germline ends. In DNA, the CDR3 is TGTGCCAGCAGCTTACGCTCGGGAAACACCATATATTTT. It codes for CASSLRSGNTIYF. The entire variable domain, with the rest obtained from reference TRBV13 and TRBJ1-3, is as follows: AAGVIQSPRHLIKEKRETATLKCYPIPRHDTVYWYQQGPGQDPQFLISFYEKMQSDKGSIPDRFSAQQFSDYHSELNMSSLELGDSALYFCASSLRSGNTIYFGEGSWLTVV.

Of note for this clone: Other DNA sequences in this sample translate to the same CDR3. The chain has TRBV7-9 and TRBJ1-3; D gene uncertain. This CDR3 spans 12 amino acids. The ends were cut back, 2 bases at V and 4 bases at J, with 3 bases in the middle. Germline values: CDR1 SEHNR, CDR2 FQNEAQ (reference sequence). This chain's CDR3 is CASSLLGNTIYF. DNA for the CDR3: TGTGCCAGCAGCTTATTGGGAAACACCATATATTTT.

The rearrangement uses TRBV30 and TRBJ2-7, with D uncertain. This CDR3 spans 13 amino acids. Germline V gene lookup returns CDR1 GTSNPN and CDR2 SVGIG (reference sequence). Trimming took off 0 bases at V and 2 bases at J, with 8 bases between the two ends. CDR3 DNA sequence: TGTGCCTGGAGTGTTTTTCCGACCTACGAGCAGTACTTC. Translation: CAWSVFPTYEQYF.

The chain's CDR3 is CASSLSIQEKLFF. CDR3 sequence (DNA): TGTGCCAGCAGCTTATCAATTCAGGAAAAACTGTTTTTT. The chain employs TRBV7-3 and TRBJ1-4; D unclear. CDR1 and CDR2 from the germline V gene are SGHTA and FQGTGA. This CDR3 region has 13 residues. The V and J ends lost 2 bases and 8 bases respectively, with 9 bases between them. The variable domain in full, completed from reference TRBV7-3 and TRBJ1-4, reads GAGVSQTPSNKVTEKGKYVELRCDPISGHTALYWYRQSLGQGPEFLIYFQGTGAADDSGLPNDRFFAVRPEGSVSTLKIQRTERGDSAVYLCASSLSIQEKLFFGSGTQLSVL.

On this clone: The same CDR3 can be traced to other DNA sequences in this sample. In nucleotides, the CDR3 is TGTGCCAGCAGGACCCTAGCGGGAGCCTACGAGCAGTACTTC. This gives the protein CASRTLAGAYEQYF. This chain joins TRBV27 and TRBJ2-7; 10 nucleotides line up with TRBD2. The CDR3 covers 14 residues. The V segment lost 6 bases and the J segment 2 bases; nucleotides outside the gene matches: 4. In germline, CDR1 is MNHEY, CDR2 SMNVEV (reference sequence).

The chain carries TRBV5-1 and TRBJ2-3, with 8 positions matching TRBD2. The CDR3 runs 19 residues. The germline CDR1 and CDR2 sequences are SGHRS and YFSETQ. The trim removed 0 bases at V and 0 bases at J, leaving 12 bases unmatched. CDR3 sequence (DNA): TGCGCCAGCAGCTTGGCCTTAGCGGGACCTTTTTCTAGCACAGATACGCAGTATTTT. Its protein is CASSLALAGPFSSTDTQYF.

The V and J genes are TRBV18 and TRBJ2-5; D perhaps matches TRBD1 (6 bases). The CDR3 extends over 13 amino acids. V was cut by 2 bases and J by 4 bases, with 8 bases left in between. Germline CDR1 KGHSH, CDR2 LQKENI. CDR3 protein: CASSPTGPETQYF. For the CDR3, the DNA is TGTGCCAGCTCACCAACAGGGCCAGAGACCCAGTACTTC.

In this sample, this clone turned up once. Here the CDR3 reads CASHRQDYGYTF. In nucleotides, the CDR3 is TGTGCCAGCCACCGACAGGACTATGGCTACACCTTC. The chain has TRBV28 and TRBJ1-2; TRBD1 is a possible D gene (6 bases). The length of the CDR3 is 12 residues. The germline gives CDR1 MDHEN, CDR2 SYDVKM. V was pared by 8 bases and J by 3 bases, with 10 bases between.

The J gene is TRBJ1-2, the V gene TRBV7-9; D possibly corresponds to TRBD1 (5 bases). V was cut by 2 bases and J by 3 bases, with 13 bases left in between. CDR1 and CDR2 (germline): SEHNR, FQNEAQ (reference sequence). CDR3 size: 15 residues. The CDR3 bases are TGTGCCAGCAGCTTATATCAGGGATCAGACTATGGCTACACCTTC. Residues: CASSLYQGSDYGYTF. Full variable domain (rest looked up from reference TRBV7-9 and TRBJ1-2): DTGVSQNPRHKITKRGQNVTFRCDPISEHNRLYWYRQTLGQGPEFLTYFQNEAQLEKSRLLSDRFSAERPKGSFSTLEIQRTEQGDSAMYLCASSLYQGSDYGYTFGSGTRLTVV.

V usage is TRBV10-3 and J usage is TRBJ2-1, with D hard to call. The V end lost 5 bases, the J end lost 5 bases, and 13 bases lay between the germline ends. Germline loops: CDR1 ENHRY, CDR2 SYGVKD. The CDR3 is 14 residues long. In DNA, the CDR3 is TGTGCCATCAGTAAACCTCCGGACCACAATGAGCAGTTCTTC. This encodes CAISKPPDHNEQFF.

The V gene is TRBV5-1, the J gene TRBJ2-7; D perhaps matches TRBD1 (5 bases). Trimming took 4 bases from V and 6 from J, leaving 11 bases between them. Germline assignment: CDR1 SGHRS and CDR2 YFSETQ. This CDR3 spans 12 amino acids. In DNA form, the CDR3 reads TGCGCCAGCAGCCAAAGGGGTGCCGAGCAGTACTTC. Amino acid sequence: CASSQRGAEQYF.

The genes are TRBV19 and TRBJ1-5; 9 bases match TRBD1. This CDR3 region has 15 residues. Germline V CDR1 and CDR2: LNHDA, SQIVND (reference sequence). Trimming cost V 9 bases and J 5 bases; bases outside gene matches: 11. CDR3 in amino acids: CASLAGQGVHQPQHF. The CDR3 region has the DNA TGTGCCAGCCTTGCGGGACAGGGTGTCCATCAGCCCCAGCATTTT.